The clone carrying this TCR beta chain was recorded only once. The antigen is unknown. Trimming stripped 1 base from V and 1 base from J, with 23 bases between. The CDR3 runs 19 residues. Germline CDR1 and CDR2: SGHNT and YYREEE (reference sequence). The sorted Tregs were CD4+CD25+CD127-/low cells. Constant-region reverse primers amplified full-length variable regions, followed by semi-nested Nested Universal Primer A PCR. TCRdb ran MiXCR on the 5' RACE reads and lists one entry per CDR3 protein. The sample has some 10,000 distinct CDR3 sequences, under 20% seen once. General study points: Tumor-infiltrating Treg TCR alpha and beta sequences overlapped most with tumor naive CD4+ T cells, then blood naive. Whole repertoires were not studied in the larger cohort, only one V-J beta rearrangement.

This rearrangement joins TRBV5-4 to TRBJ2-5, with D maybe TRBD1 (5 bases). The source material was Tregs sorted from a lymph node. This receptor was identified in a female donor with breast cancer. CDR3 protein: CASSLLESCRAMCQETQYF. The CDR3 DNA reads TGTGCCAGCAGCTTGCTAGAGTCGTGCAGGGCCATGTGCCAAGAGACCCAGTACTTC.